Sequencing of this TCR beta chain was carried out in a study of blood T cell repertoires in COVID-19. For the study at large: The United States, Italy and Spain supplied acute and convalescent COVID-19 samples.

In the original processing: Using reference gene primer amplification, nucleated cell counts were estimated. Sequencing used immunoSEQ multiplex PCR; TCRdb keeps in-frame clones, though not all of them. V, J and clone size are taken as reported in that table, and D and trimming were inferred from the DNA itself. The sample contains about 190,000 clones, 79% of which appear only once. From germline, CDR1 is MNHEY and CDR2 SMNVEV (reference sequence). The CDR3 totals 12 residues. V gave up 8 bases and J gave up 2 bases, with 7 bases separating them. This TCR came from a man aged 60 to 69 with active or convalescent COVID-19. The chain joins TRBV27 to TRBJ2-1; a weak D match, TRBD2 (5 bases). The sequenced sample was peripheral blood. This chain's CDR3 is CASWRAYNEQFF. CDR3 bases: TGTGCCAGCTGGCGGGCCTACAATGAGCAGTTCTTC.